This T cell receptor (beta chain) was identified in a study of T cells in tuberculosis (dated by TCRdb to the late 2010s). About the investigation overall: To characterize T cells specific for the mycobacterial lipid antigen glucose monomycolate (GMM), the study used CD1B tetramers together with high-throughput TCR immunosequencing. The research as a whole found: The stringent sort gate may have missed T cells binding the CD1B-GMM tetramer with low affinity.

V has 2 bases trimmed and J has 4 bases trimmed; junction bases matching no gene number 11. The germline V gene specifies MNHNS as CDR1 and SASEGT as CDR2. The CDR3 has 17 amino acids, counting the end cysteine and phenylalanine. The kept DNA is CDR3 alone, 51 bases in frame from the first base. Concerning this clone: The record has no base qualities; no much larger clone is one base away.

Because TCR-alpha and TCR-beta chains were sequenced unpaired, no information on chain pairing was available. TCR libraries were generated with the immunoSEQ multiplex PCR assay, using TCR-beta and/or TCR-alpha/delta assays for each sample. The Illumina high-throughput platform was used to sequence the amplified TCR libraries. Under the source paper's analysis protocol: Clustering and dimensionality reduction relied on pairwise TCRdist distances among GMM-specific receptors from T cells that were either sorted ex vivo or expanded in vitro. Sequence motifs defined by gene usage and CDR3 content were checked for enrichment by comparing tetramer-positive and tetramer-negative populations. TCRdb's version of the immuneACCESS table is confined to in-frame rearrangements and falls short of the full clone set. An unresolved V gene accounts for under half of the shortfall where checked; the remainder is of unknown origin. V, J and clone size are those of that table, while D and trimming were read from the DNA. This sample gives some 90,000 clones in total; approximately 91% of them show up just once. The ten top clones hold over 1.5% of the sample.

Thawed, overnight-rested PBMC were stained with GMM-loaded CD1B tetramer, a Live/Dead dye and anti-CD3, then sorted on a FACS Aria II. The CD1B tetramers were loaded with C32 glucose monomycolate that had been purified from Rhodococcus equi. Before cryopreservation, the PBMC later used for tetramer sorting had been depleted of CD14-expressing monocytes as part of a separate study. From each donor, 85,000 to 100,000 tetramer-negative cells were also sorted and analyzed side by side with the tetramer-positive cells. GMM-loaded CD1B tetramers were used to sort antigen-specific T cells from a handful of healthy South African adults.

This clonotype was sampled from an adult woman with latent tuberculosis. Sequencing was performed on CD1b-GMM tetramer-negative cells sorted from PBMCs. According to the study, the label for this sample's cell subset or site signals: T cells not binding CD1B-GMM tetramer, sorted from same donor. The receptor chain draws on TRBV6-1 and TRBJ2-3; TRBD2 fits 8 bases in the junction. The DNA sequence follows: TGTGCCAGCAGTGAACGGATAGCTTCGGGGGGGCCAGATACGCAGTATTTT. Its protein product is CASSERIASGGPDTQYF.